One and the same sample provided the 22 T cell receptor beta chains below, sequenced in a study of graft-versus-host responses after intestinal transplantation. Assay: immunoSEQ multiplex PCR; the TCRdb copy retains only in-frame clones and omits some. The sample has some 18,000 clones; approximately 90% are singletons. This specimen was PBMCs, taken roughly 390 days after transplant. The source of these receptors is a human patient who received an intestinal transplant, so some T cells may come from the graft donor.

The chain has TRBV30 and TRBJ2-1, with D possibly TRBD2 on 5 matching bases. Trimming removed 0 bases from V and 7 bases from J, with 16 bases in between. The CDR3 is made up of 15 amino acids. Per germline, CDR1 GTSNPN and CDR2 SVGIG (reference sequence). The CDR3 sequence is CAWSVLVGEGNEQFF. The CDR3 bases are TGTGCCTGGAGTGTACTGGTGGGAGAGGGTAATGAGCAGTTCTTC.

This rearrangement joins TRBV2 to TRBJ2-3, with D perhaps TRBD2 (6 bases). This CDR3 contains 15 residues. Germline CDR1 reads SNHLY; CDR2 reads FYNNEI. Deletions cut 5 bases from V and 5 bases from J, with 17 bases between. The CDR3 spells CASSRGTPGVDTQYF. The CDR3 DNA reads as TGTGCCAGCAGTCGCGGGACCCCGGGGGTAGATACGCAGTATTTT.

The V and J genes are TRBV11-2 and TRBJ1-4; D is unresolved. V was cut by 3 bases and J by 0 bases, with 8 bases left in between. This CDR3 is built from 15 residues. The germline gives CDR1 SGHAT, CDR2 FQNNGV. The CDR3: CASSLNLATNEKLFF. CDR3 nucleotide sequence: TGTGCCAGCAGCTTGAACCTTGCAACTAATGAAAAACTGTTTTTT.

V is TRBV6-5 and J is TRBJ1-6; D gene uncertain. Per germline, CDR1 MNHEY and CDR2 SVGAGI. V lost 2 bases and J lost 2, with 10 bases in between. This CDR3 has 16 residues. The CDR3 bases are TGTGCCAGCAGTTACGGTTTTAACCCCTATAATTCACCCCTCCACTTT. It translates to CASSYGFNPYNSPLHF.

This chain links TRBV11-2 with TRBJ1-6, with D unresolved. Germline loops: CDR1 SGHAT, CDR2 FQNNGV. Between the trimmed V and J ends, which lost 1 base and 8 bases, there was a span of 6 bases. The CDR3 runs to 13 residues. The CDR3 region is CASSLVLYSPLHF. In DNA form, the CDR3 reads TGTGCCAGCAGCTTAGTCTTGTATTCACCCCTCCACTTT.

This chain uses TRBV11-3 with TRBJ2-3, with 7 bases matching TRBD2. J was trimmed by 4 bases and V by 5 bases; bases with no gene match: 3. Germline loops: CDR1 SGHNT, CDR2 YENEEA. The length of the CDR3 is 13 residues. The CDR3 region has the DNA TGTGCCAGCAGCGGCCGGGAGGCAGATACGCAGTATTTT. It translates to CASSGREADTQYF.

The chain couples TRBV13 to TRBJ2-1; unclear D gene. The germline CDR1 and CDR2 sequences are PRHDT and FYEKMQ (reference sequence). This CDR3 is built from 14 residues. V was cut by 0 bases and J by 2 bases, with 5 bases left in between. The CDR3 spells CASSLGRPYNEQFF. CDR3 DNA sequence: TGTGCCAGCAGCTTAGGCAGGCCCTACAATGAGCAGTTCTTC.

The CDR3: CASSPQGTGGQPQHF. In nucleotides, the CDR3 is TGTGCCAGCTCACCACAAGGGACAGGGGGACAGCCCCAGCATTTT. The rearrangement joins TRBV18 to TRBJ1-5; 11 bases agree with TRBD1. Germline V gene data show CDR1 as KGHSH and CDR2 as LQKENI. With V trimmed by 1 base and J by 7 bases, 3 bases remained unmatched. There are 15 residues in the CDR3. The full variable domain, in which reference TRBV18 and TRBJ1-5 provide the parts outside the CDR3, is NAGVMQNPRHLVRRRGQEARLRCSPMKGHSHVYWYRQLPEEGLKFMVYLQKENIIDESGMPKERFSAEFPKEGPSILRIQQVVRGDSAAYFCASSPQGTGGQPQHFGDGTRLSIL.

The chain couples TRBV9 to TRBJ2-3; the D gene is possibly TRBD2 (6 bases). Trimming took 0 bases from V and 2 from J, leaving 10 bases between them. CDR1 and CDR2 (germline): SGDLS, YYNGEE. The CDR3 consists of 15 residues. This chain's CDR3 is CASSVGGTYTDTQYF. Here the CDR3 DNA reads TGTGCCAGCAGCGTAGGTGGGACTTACACAGATACGCAGTATTTT.

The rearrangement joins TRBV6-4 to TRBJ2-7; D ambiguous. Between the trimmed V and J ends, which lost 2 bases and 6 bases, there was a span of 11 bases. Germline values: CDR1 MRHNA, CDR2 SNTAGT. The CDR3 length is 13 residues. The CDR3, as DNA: TGTGCCAGCAGTGACAGGGTGAACGGCGAGCAGTACTTC. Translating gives CASSDRVNGEQYF.

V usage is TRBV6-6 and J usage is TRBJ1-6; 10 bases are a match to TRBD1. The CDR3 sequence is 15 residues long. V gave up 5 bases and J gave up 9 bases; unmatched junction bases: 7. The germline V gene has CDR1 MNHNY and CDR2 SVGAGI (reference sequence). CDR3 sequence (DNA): TGTGCCAGCAGTACCGGGACAGGGGAAAGTTCACCCCTCCACTTT. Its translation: CASSTGTGESSPLHF.

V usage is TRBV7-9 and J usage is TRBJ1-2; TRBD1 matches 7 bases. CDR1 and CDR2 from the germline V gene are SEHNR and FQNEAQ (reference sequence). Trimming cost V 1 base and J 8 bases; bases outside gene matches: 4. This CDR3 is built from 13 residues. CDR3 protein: CASSLDRGRGYTF. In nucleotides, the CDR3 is TGTGCCAGCAGCTTAGACAGGGGAAGAGGCTACACCTTC.

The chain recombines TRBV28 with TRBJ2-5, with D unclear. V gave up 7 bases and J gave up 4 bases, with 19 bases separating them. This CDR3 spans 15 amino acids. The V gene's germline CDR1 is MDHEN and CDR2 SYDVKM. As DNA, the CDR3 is TGTGCCAGCAAACCCCAGCCGCAGATTGTAGAGACCCAGTACTTC. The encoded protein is CASKPQPQIVETQYF.

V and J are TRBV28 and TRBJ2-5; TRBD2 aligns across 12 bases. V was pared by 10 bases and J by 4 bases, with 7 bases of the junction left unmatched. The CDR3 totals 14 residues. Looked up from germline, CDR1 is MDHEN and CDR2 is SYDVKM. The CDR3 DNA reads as TGTGCCACCATCCTAGCGGGAGGGGGAGAGACCCAGTACTTC. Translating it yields CATILAGGGETQYF.

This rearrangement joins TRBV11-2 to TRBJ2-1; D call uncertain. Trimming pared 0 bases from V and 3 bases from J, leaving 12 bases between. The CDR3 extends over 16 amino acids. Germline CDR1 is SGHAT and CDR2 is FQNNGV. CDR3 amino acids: CASSLDGLSLYNEQFF. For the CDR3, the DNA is TGTGCCAGCAGCTTAGATGGGTTAAGCCTCTACAATGAGCAGTTCTTC.

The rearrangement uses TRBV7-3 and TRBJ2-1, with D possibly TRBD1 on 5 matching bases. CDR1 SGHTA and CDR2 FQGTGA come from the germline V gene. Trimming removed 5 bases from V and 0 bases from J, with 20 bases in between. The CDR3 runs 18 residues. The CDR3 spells CASSKKMTVPDSYNEQFF. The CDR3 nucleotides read TGTGCCAGCAGCAAAAAGATGACAGTTCCCGACTCCTACAATGAGCAGTTCTTC.

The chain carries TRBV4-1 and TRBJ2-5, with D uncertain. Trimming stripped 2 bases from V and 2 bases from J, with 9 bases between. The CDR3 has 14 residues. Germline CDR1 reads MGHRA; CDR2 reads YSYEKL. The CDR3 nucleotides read TGCGCCAGCAGCCAACCGGACGGGCAAGAGACCCAGTACTTC. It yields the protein CASSQPDGQETQYF.

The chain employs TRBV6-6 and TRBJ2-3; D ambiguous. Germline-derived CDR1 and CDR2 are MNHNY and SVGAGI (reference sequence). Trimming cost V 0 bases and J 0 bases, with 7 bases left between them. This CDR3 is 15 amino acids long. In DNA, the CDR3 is TGTGCCAGCAGTTACTCCCAGGAAAGCACAGATACGCAGTATTTT. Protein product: CASSYSQESTDTQYF.

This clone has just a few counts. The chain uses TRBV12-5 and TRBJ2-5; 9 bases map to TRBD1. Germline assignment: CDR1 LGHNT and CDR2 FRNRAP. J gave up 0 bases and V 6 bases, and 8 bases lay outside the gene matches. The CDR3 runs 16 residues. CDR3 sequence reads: CASGATGGGYQETQYF. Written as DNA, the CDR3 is TGTGCTAGTGGCGCTACAGGGGGCGGATACCAAGAGACCCAGTACTTC.

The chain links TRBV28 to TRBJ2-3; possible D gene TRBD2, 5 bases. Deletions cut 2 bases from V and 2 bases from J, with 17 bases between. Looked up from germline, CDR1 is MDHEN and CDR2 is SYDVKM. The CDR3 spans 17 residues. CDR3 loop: CASSLGRAQRPTDTQYF. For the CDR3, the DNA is TGTGCCAGCAGTTTAGGGCGGGCCCAACGGCCCACAGATACGCAGTATTTT.

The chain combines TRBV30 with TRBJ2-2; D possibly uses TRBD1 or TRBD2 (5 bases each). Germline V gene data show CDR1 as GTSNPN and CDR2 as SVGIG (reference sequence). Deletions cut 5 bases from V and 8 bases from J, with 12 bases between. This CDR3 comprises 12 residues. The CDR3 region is CAWGSGTGELFF. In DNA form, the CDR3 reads TGTGCCTGGGGGTCGGGGACGGGGGAGCTGTTTTTT.

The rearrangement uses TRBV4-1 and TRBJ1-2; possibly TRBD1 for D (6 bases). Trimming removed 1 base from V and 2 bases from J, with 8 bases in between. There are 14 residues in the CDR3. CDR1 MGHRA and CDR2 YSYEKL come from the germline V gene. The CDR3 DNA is TGCGCCAGCAGCCAAGGTGGACAGAACTATGGCTACACCTTC. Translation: CASSQGGQNYGYTF.